Sequencing of this T cell receptor beta chain was carried out in a study of shared clonotypes between healthy human individuals. Findings of the study overall: Sorted-subset sequencing, rarefaction showed, was incomplete despite large depth.

The authors distributed each subset's genomic DNA evenly over several immunoSEQ plates. Sequencing used immunoSEQ multiplex PCR; TCRdb keeps in-frame clones, though not all of them. The sample lists over a million clones, approximately 78% occurring once. Trimming removed 1 base at V and 4 bases at J, with 5 bases between. CDR1 and CDR2 (germline): SGHVS, FNYEAQ. This CDR3 is 13 amino acids long. As to this clone: Antigen specificity is unknown.

The sequenced sample was memory CD4+ T cells from PBMCs. Sample subset: CD45RA-negative fraction. This sequence joins TRBV7-6 and TRBJ2-1, with D tentatively TRBD1 (5 bases). This receptor was identified in a man aged 18 to 29 in good health. Some clones in this sample may be carry-over from other donors' samples. The CDR3 DNA sequence: TGTGCCAGCAGCTTAGGACAGTACAATGAGCAGTTCTTC. Translating gives CASSLGQYNEQFF.